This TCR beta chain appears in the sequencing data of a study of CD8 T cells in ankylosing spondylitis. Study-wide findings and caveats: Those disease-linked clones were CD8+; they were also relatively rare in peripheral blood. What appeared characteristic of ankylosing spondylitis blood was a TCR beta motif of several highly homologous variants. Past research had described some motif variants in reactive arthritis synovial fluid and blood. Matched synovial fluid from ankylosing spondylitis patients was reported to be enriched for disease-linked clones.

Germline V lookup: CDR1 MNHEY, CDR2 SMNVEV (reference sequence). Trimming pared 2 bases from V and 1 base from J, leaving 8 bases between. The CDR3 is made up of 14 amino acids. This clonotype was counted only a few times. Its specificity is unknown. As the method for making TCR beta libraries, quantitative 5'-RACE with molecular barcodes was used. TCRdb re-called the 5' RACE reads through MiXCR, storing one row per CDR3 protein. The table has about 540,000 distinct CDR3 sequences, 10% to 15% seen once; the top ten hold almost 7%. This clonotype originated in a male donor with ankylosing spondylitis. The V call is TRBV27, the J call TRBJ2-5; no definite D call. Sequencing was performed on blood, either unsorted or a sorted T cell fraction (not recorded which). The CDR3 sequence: CASSLLGTQETQYF. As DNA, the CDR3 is TGTGCCAGCAGTTTACTGGGTACCCAAGAGACCCAGTACTTC.